These 16 T cell receptor beta chains originate from one sample sequenced in a study of beta chain features in type 1 diabetes. These receptors have no known antigen. Of the isolated RNA, all was reverse transcribed, and so the sequenced material was expressed TCRB transcripts. Only in-frame clones appear in the TCRdb table, and some are missing; sequencing was by immunoSEQ multiplex PCR. Among under 70,000 clones listed, just under 65% were seen once. Whole-study findings and limits: TCRB CDR3s were moderately but significantly shorter in Type 1 diabetes patients in all four CD4+ subsets.

The specimen was stem cell memory CD4+ T cells from blood. These TCRs come from a woman in her twenties or thirties with type 1 diabetes.

The V and J genes are TRBV18 and TRBJ1-4; TRBD1 aligns across 10 bases. Trimming at V came to 5 bases and at J to 6 bases, leaving 3 bases not matched to a gene. Germline V CDR1 and CDR2: KGHSH, LQKENI. The CDR3 totals 14 residues. CDR3: CASSTGTGDEKLFF. CDR3 nucleotide sequence: TGTGCCAGCTCAACCGGGACAGGGGATGAAAAACTGTTTTTT.

The V call is TRBV29-1, the J call TRBJ1-1, with TRBD1 matching 9 bases. The CDR3 totals 16 residues. CDR1 and CDR2 (germline): SQVTM, ANQGSEA. The V segment lost 5 bases and the J segment 3 bases; nucleotides outside the gene matches: 13. The CDR3 coding sequence is TGCAGCGTTCTTGGGGGACAGGGTAATAGGCACACTGAAGCTTTCTTT. It specifies CSVLGGQGNRHTEAFF.

The V gene is TRBV30, the J gene TRBJ1-1; D ambiguous. This CDR3 region has 11 residues. CDR1 is GTSNPN and CDR2 is SVGIG in the germline V gene (reference sequence). Trimming shortened V by 1 base and J by 6 bases, and 6 bases separated the two germline ends. The CDR3 DNA follows: TGTGCCTGGAGTGGCGGAGCTGAAGCTTTCTTT. Protein sequence: CAWSGGAEAFF.

V gene TRBV6-1 combines with J gene TRBJ1-2, with 8 nucleotides matching TRBD1. This CDR3 is 13 amino acids long. Looked up from germline, CDR1 is MNHNS and CDR2 is SASEGT. Unmatched junction bases numbered 6, after V lost 4 bases and J lost 8 bases. The CDR3 DNA is TGTGCCAGCAGTGTCGGGACAGGTGGCGGCTACACCTTC. Translation: CASSVGTGGGYTF.

The V gene is TRBV19, the J gene TRBJ2-7; TRBD1 matches 8 bases. The CDR3 loop spans 15 amino acids. With 4 bases clipped from V and 4 bases from J, the junction kept 9 bases outside the gene matches. Germline V gene data show CDR1 as LNHDA and CDR2 as SQIVND (reference sequence). The CDR3 sequence is CASSTPGQGSYEQYF. The CDR3 DNA reads TGTGCCAGTAGTACCCCCGGACAGGGTAGTTACGAGCAGTACTTC.

Remarks on this clone: The junction shows a germline mismatch at one end, possibly a read error. CDR3 DNA: TGCGCCTGCAGGGCCAGCGGGACAGATACGCAGTATTTT. Protein: CACRASGTDTQYF. This rearrangement joins TRBV10-1 to TRBJ2-3; a possible D gene is TRBD2 (6 bases). The CDR3 length is 13 residues. Germline lookup yields CDR1 WNHNN and CDR2 SYGVQD (reference sequence).

The chain uses TRBV7-9 and TRBJ1-4; unclear D gene. Deletions cut 1 base from V and 5 bases from J, with 11 bases between. Germline lookup yields CDR1 SEHNR and CDR2 FQNEAQ (reference sequence). There are 15 residues in the CDR3. The CDR3 DNA follows: TGTGCCAGCAGCTTAGGAGGGCTCGTAAATGAAAAACTGTTTTTT. This translates into CASSLGGLVNEKLFF.

The chain is built from TRBV28 and TRBJ1-5; no reliable D call. CDR3 length equals 15 residues. V was shortened by 2 bases and J by 4 bases, with 12 bases between the two germline ends. Germline V gene sequence: CDR1 MDHEN, CDR2 SYDVKM. The CDR3 reads CASSLTARQNQPQHF. The CDR3, as DNA: TGTGCCAGCAGTTTAACCGCCAGGCAAAATCAGCCCCAGCATTTT. The whole variable domain, filled in from reference TRBV28 and TRBJ1-5, reads DVKVTQSSRYLVKRTGEKVFLECVQDMDHENMFWYRQDPGLGLRLIYFSYDVKMKEKGDIPEGYSVSREKKERFSLILESASTNQTSMYLCASSLTARQNQPQHFGDGTRLSIL.

This chain uses TRBV30 with TRBJ2-1; D is possibly TRBD2 (6 bases). Trimming removed 2 bases at V and 12 bases at J, with 17 bases between. The germline gives CDR1 GTSNPN, CDR2 SVGIG (reference sequence). CDR3 length: 13 amino acids. Here the CDR3 reads CAWSRPVGGWQFF. The CDR3 DNA is TGTGCCTGGAGTCGACCCGTTGGGGGGTGGCAGTTCTTC.

CDR3 sequence reads: CASSLGTYMVIFSGELFF. The CDR3 region has the DNA TGTGCCAGCAGTTTAGGGACATATATGGTTATATTCTCCGGGGAGCTGTTTTTT. The rearrangement joins TRBV28 to TRBJ2-2, with D possibly matching TRBD1 (6 bases). Trimming took off 2 bases at V and 6 bases at J, with 22 bases between the two ends. CDR1 and CDR2 from the germline V gene are MDHEN and SYDVKM. The CDR3 loop spans 18 amino acids.

V gene TRBV11-2 combines with J gene TRBJ2-1, with D tentatively TRBD1 (6 bases). Trimming shortened V by 3 bases and J by 6 bases, and 9 bases separated the two germline ends. The V gene's germline CDR1 is SGHAT and CDR2 FQNNGV. The CDR3 is 13 residues long. The CDR3 loop is CASSLDRTNEQFF. Written as DNA, the CDR3 is TGTGCCAGCAGCTTGGACAGAACCAATGAGCAGTTCTTC.

V gene TRBV5-1 combines with J gene TRBJ2-1; the D is unclear. V lost 4 bases and J lost 5, with 13 bases in between. The CDR3 covers 14 residues. Germline V gene data show CDR1 as SGHRS and CDR2 as YFSETQ. The CDR3 bases are TGCGCCAGCAGCGACTGGCGAAGCCACAATGAGCAGTTCTTC. This gives the protein CASSDWRSHNEQFF. Full variable domain (rest looked up from reference TRBV5-1 and TRBJ2-1): KAGVTQTPRYLIKTRGQQVTLSCSPISGHRSVSWYQQTPGQGLQFLFEYFSETQRNKGNFPGRFSGRQFSNSRSEMNVSTLELGDSALYLCASSDWRSHNEQFFGPGTRLTVL.

The V and J genes are TRBV28 and TRBJ1-3; D ambiguous. Germline V CDR1 and CDR2: MDHEN, SYDVKM. V lost 3 bases and J 0 bases, leaving 9 bases between the germline ends. The CDR3 is 15 amino acids. CDR3 in amino acids: CASSLAADSGNTIYF. The CDR3 DNA is TGTGCCAGCAGTTTGGCGGCAGACTCTGGAAACACCATATATTTT.

The chain is built from TRBV10-3 and TRBJ2-3, with TRBD1 as a possible D gene (5 bases). With 4 bases removed from V and 4 bases from J, the gap between germline ends came to 15 bases. CDR1 and CDR2 from the germline V gene are ENHRY and SYGVKD. The CDR3 consists of 15 residues. In nucleotides, the CDR3 is TGTGCCATCAGTGTGGACACTACAGCCTCAGATACGCAGTATTTT. It is translated as CAISVDTTASDTQYF.

V is TRBV5-1 and J is TRBJ2-7, with a possible D match to TRBD1 (5 bases). This CDR3 contains 15 residues. In germline, CDR1 is SGHRS, CDR2 YFSETQ. The V end was cut by 0 bases, the J end by 4 bases, with 14 bases between. The CDR3 spells CASSLEQAGRYEQYF. CDR3 in DNA: TGCGCCAGCAGCTTGGAACAGGCTGGAAGGTACGAGCAGTACTTC. The variable domain in full, completed from reference TRBV5-1 and TRBJ2-7, reads KAGVTQTPRYLIKTRGQQVTLSCSPISGHRSVSWYQQTPGQGLQFLFEYFSETQRNKGNFPGRFSGRQFSNSRSEMNVSTLELGDSALYLCASSLEQAGRYEQYFGPGTRLTVT.

This chain links TRBV5-6 with TRBJ2-7, with 10 bases matching TRBD2. This CDR3 is built from 15 residues. Trimming at V came to 5 bases and at J to 5 bases, leaving 10 bases not matched to a gene. CDR1 is SGHDT and CDR2 is YYEEEE in the germline V gene. This CDR3 is CASSGASGSFNEQYF. DNA of the CDR3: TGTGCCAGCAGTGGCGCTAGCGGGAGCTTCAACGAGCAGTACTTC.